The 9 T cell receptor beta chains reported below all come from one sample, sequenced in a study of vaccination and CD4 T cells after COVID-19. Antigen specificity for these receptors is unknown. Treatment: approximately nine-day PBMC culture with coronavirus spike peptide pools or control peptides (ViraFEST assay). With the Oncomine TCR Beta short-read assay, DNA from cultured CD4+ T cells was sequenced. TCRdb itself ran the PCR reads through MiXCR, one entry per CDR3 protein. The table records around 12,000 distinct CDR3 sequences, roughly 55% of them present only once. Sequencing used CD4+ T cells from blood, cultured in vitro. The receptors originated from a human donor who had recovered from COVID-19.

On this clonotype: A junction boundary mismatches the germline segment, possibly from a read error. The genes are TRBV7-9 and TRBJ2-7, with D possibly being TRBD2 (6 bases). The CDR3 contains 15 residues. The germline gives CDR1 SEHNR, CDR2 FQNEAQ (reference sequence). CDR3 region: CASNLAGGGVYEQYF. CDR3 coding DNA: TGTGCCAGCAACTTAGCAGGCGGCGGGGTCTACGAGCAGTACTTC.

The chain has TRBV2 and TRBJ1-2, with TRBD1 identical over 7 bases. Germline assignment: CDR1 SNHLY and CDR2 FYNNEI. The ends lost 9 bases at V and 5 bases at J; junction bases unmatched: 6. The CDR3 extends over 12 amino acids. The CDR3, as DNA: TGTGCCAGTCAGGGACAGTTTTATGGCTACACCTTC. Protein sequence: CASQGQFYGYTF. Combining the CDR3 with reference TRBV2 and TRBJ1-2 gives the whole variable domain EPEVTQTPSHQVTQMGQEVILRCVPISNHLYFYWYRQILGQKVEFLVSFYNNEISEKSEIFDDQFSVERPDGSNFTLKIRSTKLEDSAMYFCASQGQFYGYTFGSGTRLTVV.

V usage is TRBV19 and J usage is TRBJ1-5, with a weak D call TRBD1 (6 bases). This CDR3 has 15 residues. V was clipped by 3 bases and J by 0 bases, with 9 bases between them. Germline V gives CDR1 LNHDA, CDR2 SQIVND (reference sequence). This chain's CDR3 is CASSIQGHSNQPQHF. For the CDR3, the DNA is TGTGCCAGTAGTATTCAGGGGCATAGCAATCAGCCCCAGCATTTT.

V gene TRBV6-5 combines with J gene TRBJ1-1, with 8 positions matching TRBD1. V was clipped by 2 bases and J by 2 bases; unmatched bases: 13. Germline loops: CDR1 MNHEY, CDR2 SVGAGI. This CDR3 spans 18 amino acids. The CDR3 spells CASSYLTRGQGYNTEAFF. CDR3 coding DNA: TGTGCCAGCAGTTACCTTACCCGAGGACAGGGCTATAACACTGAAGCTTTCTTT.

The gene calls are TRBV24-1 and TRBJ2-1; 9 nucleotides line up with TRBD2. This CDR3 contains 13 residues. Germline V CDR1 and CDR2: KGHDR, SFDVKD. V dropped 7 bases and J dropped 8; count of bases not matched to a gene: 5. CDR3 residues: CATRAGGGDEQFF. In DNA, the CDR3 is TGTGCCACCAGGGCGGGAGGGGGCGATGAGCAGTTCTTC.

CDR3 nucleotide sequence: TGTGCCAGCAGCCATGACCTCATCCCGAAACTGTTTTTT. Its protein is CASSHDLIPKLFF. The chain uses TRBV7-9 and TRBJ1-4; D is unclear. Germline V gives CDR1 SEHNR, CDR2 FQNEAQ (reference sequence). Trimming took 5 bases from V and 11 from J, leaving 15 bases between them. The CDR3 runs 13 residues.

There are a few counts of this clonotype. J is TRBJ2-1 and V is TRBV7-9; D may correspond to TRBD1 or TRBD2 (5 bases each). The V end was cut by 5 bases, the J end by 8 bases, with 19 bases between. CDR1 and CDR2 (germline): SEHNR, FQNEAQ (reference sequence). CDR3 size: 15 residues. CDR3 region: CASSLGAGAVDEQFF. The CDR3, as DNA: TGTGCCAGCAGCCTAGGGGCCGGGGCAGTGGATGAGCAGTTCTTC.

This clonotype was seen a few times. V is TRBV5-1 and J is TRBJ2-5; 15 nucleotides line up with TRBD2. Germline-derived CDR1 and CDR2 are SGHRS and YFSETQ. The CDR3 has 15 amino acids. With 5 bases clipped from V and 5 bases from J, the junction kept 4 bases outside the gene matches. CDR3 bases: TGCGCCAGCAGTACCGGACTAGCGGGAGGGGAGACCCAGTACTTC. It yields the protein CASSTGLAGGETQYF.

The rearrangement links TRBV20-1 to TRBJ1-1, with D perhaps TRBD1 (5 bases). In germline, CDR1 is DFQATT, CDR2 SNEGSKA (reference sequence). This CDR3 spans 15 amino acids. V was shortened by 6 bases and J by 0 bases, with 17 bases between the two germline ends. The CDR3 loop reads CSAKMTATMNTEAFF. CDR3 DNA sequence: TGCAGTGCGAAGATGACAGCTACCATGAACACTGAAGCTTTCTTT.